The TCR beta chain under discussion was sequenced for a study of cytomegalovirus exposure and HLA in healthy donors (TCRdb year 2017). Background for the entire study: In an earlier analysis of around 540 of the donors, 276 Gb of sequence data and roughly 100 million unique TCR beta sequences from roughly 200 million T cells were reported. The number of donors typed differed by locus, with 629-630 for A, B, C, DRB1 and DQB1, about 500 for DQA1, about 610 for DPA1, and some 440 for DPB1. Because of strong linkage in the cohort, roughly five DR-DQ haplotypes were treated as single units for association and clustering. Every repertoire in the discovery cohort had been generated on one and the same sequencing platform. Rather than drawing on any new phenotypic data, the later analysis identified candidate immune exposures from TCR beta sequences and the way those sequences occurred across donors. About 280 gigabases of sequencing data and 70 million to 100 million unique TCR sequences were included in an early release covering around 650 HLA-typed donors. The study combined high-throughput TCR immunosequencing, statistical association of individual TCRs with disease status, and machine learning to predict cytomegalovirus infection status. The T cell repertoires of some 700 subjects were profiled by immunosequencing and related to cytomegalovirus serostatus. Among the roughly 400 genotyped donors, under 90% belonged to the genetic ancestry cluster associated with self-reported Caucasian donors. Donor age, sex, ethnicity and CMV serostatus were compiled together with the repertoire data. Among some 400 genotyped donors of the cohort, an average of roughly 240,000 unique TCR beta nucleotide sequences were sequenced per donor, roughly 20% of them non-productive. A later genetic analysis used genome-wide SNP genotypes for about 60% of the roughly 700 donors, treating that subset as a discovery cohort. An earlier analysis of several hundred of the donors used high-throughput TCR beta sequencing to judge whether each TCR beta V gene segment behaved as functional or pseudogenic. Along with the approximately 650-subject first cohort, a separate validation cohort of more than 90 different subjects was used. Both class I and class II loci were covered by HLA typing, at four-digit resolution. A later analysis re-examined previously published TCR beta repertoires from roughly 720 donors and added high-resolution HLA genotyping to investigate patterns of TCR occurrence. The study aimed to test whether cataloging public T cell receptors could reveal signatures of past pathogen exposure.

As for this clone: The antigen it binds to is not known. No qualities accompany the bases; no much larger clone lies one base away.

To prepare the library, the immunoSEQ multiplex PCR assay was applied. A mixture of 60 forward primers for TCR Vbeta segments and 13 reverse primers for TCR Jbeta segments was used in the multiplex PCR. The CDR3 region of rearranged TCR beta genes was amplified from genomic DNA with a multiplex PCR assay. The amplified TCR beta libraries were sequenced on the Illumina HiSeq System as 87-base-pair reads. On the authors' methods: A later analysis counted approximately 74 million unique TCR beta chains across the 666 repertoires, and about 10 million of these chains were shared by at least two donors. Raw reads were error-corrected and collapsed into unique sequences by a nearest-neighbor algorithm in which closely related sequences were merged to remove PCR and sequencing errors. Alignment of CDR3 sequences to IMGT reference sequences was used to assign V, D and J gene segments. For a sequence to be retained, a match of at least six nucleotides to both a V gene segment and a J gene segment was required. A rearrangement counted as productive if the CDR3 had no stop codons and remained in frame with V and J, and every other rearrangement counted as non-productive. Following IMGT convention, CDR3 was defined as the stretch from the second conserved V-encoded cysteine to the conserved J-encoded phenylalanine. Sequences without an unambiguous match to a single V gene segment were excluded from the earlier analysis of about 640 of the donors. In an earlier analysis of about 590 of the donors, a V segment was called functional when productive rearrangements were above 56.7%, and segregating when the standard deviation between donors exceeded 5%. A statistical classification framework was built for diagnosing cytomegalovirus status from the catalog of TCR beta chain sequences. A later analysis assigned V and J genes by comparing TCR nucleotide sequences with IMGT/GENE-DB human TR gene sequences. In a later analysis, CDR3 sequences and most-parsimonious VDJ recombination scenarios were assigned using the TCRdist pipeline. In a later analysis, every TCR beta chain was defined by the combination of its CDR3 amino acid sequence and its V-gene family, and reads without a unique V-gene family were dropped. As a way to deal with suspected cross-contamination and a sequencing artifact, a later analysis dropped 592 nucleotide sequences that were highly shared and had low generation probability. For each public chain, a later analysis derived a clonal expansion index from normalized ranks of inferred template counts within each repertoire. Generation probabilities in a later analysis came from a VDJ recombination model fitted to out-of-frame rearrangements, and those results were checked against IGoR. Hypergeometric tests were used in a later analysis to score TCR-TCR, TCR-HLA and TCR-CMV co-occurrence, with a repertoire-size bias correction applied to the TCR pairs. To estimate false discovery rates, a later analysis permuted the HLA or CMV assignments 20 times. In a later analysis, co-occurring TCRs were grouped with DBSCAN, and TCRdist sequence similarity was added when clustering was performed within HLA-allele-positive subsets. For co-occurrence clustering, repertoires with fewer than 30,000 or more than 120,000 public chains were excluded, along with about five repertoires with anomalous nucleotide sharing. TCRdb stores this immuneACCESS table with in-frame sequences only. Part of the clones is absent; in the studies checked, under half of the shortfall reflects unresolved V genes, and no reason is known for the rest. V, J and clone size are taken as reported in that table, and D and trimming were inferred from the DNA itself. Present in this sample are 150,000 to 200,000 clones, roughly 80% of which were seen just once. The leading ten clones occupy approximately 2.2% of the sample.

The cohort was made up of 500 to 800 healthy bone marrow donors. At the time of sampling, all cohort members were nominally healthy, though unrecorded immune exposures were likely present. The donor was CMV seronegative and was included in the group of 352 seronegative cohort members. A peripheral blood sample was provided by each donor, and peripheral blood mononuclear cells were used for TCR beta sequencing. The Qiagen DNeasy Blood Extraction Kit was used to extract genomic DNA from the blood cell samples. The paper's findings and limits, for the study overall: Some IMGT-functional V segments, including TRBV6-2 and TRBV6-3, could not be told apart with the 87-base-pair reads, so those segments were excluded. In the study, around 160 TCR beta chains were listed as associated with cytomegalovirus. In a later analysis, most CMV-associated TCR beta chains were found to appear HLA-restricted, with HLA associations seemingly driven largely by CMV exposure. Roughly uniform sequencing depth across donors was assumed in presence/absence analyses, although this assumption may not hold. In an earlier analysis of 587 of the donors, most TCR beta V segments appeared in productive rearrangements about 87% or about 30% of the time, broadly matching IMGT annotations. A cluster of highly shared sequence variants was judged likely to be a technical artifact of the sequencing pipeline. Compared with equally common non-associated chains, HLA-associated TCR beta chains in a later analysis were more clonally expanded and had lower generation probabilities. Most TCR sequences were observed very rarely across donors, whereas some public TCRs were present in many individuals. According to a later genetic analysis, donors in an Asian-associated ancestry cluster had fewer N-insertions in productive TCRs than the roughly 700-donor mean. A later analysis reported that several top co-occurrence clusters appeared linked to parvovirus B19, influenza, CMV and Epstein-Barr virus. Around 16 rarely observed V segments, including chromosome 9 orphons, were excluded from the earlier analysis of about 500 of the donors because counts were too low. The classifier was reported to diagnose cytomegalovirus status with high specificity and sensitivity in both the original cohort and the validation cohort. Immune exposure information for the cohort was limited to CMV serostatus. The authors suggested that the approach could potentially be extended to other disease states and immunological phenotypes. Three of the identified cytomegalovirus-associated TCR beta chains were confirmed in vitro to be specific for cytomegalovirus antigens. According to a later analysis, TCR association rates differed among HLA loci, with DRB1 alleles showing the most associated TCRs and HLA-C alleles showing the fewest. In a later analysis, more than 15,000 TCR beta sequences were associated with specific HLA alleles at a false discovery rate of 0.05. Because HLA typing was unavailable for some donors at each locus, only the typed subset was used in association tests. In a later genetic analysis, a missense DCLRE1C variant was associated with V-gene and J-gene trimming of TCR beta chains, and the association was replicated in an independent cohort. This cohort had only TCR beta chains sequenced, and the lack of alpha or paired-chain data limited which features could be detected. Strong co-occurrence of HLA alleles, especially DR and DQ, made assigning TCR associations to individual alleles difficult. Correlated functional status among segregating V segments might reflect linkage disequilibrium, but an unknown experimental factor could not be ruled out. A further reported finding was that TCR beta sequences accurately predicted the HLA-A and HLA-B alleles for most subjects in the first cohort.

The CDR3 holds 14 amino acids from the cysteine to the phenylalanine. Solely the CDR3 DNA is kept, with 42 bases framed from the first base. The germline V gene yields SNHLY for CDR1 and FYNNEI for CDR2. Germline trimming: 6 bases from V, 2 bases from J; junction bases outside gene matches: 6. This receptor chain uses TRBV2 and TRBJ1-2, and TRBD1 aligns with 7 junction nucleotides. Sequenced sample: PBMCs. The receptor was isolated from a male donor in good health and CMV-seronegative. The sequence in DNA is TGTGCCAGCAGCTTAGGACAGGCAAACTATGGCTACACCTTC. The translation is CASSLGQANYGYTF.